These 29 T cell receptor beta chains were sequenced from one sample in a study of radiation and T cells in renal cell carcinoma. Sample time point: blood 2 weeks post-SBRT. Treatment meaning: 15 Gy SBRT to primary tumor, nephrectomy 4 weeks later. Sequencing was performed with immunoSEQ multiplex PCR; in TCRdb, only in-frame clones are kept and a portion is missing. Among more than 20,000 clones, 81% were seen once, and the ten largest hold under 40%. This specimen consisted of blood, obtained from a patient whose treatment included radiotherapy and nephrectomy. These receptors were collected from a man aged 60-69 years with renal cell carcinoma.

By share, this clone counts as hyperexpanded. The rearrangement uses TRBV10-2 and TRBJ1-4, with a weak D call TRBD1 (5 bases). The CDR3 is 13 amino acids. Germline assignment: CDR1 WSHSY and CDR2 SAAADI. Trimming removed 7 bases at V and 4 bases at J, with 10 bases between. The CDR3 bases are TGCGCCAGCACCGGACATCTTAATGAAAAACTGTTTTTT. Translation: CASTGHLNEKLFF.

The V and J genes are TRBV5-4 and TRBJ2-7, with no clear D. This CDR3 comprises 15 residues. In germline, CDR1 is SGHNT, CDR2 YYREEE (reference sequence). Between the trimmed V and J ends, which lost 5 bases and 3 bases, there was a span of 18 bases. CDR3 bases: TGTGCCAGCAGTTCGTCGGTCTCTCCAAGCTACGAGCAGTACTTC. Translating it yields CASSSSVSPSYEQYF. Combining the CDR3 with reference TRBV5-4 and TRBJ2-7 gives the whole variable domain ETGVTQSPTHLIKTRGQQVTLRCSSQSGHNTVSWYQQALGQGPQFIFQYYREEENGRGNFPPRFSGLQFPNYSSELNVNALELDDSALYLCASSSSVSPSYEQYFGPGTRLTVT.

This clone has just one count. The V call is TRBV27, the J call TRBJ2-5; D gene ambiguous. The V gene lost 5 bases and the J gene lost 6 bases, with 19 bases spanning the gap. This CDR3 spans 15 amino acids. Germline V CDR1 and CDR2: MNHEY, SMNVEV (reference sequence). The CDR3 nucleotides are TGTGCCAGCAGTCTAACCCCGGAGAGGCGAAAGACCCAGTACTTC. Encoded protein: CASSLTPERRKTQYF.

V gene TRBV11-3 combines with J gene TRBJ2-5; TRBD1 aligns across 7 bases. The germline CDR1 and CDR2 sequences are SGHNT and YENEEA. The CDR3 sequence is 12 residues long. V shed 5 bases, J shed 10 bases, and the junction held 7 bases outside the gene matches. Here the CDR3 DNA reads TGTGCCAGCAGCCGGGACAGAGGACGCCAGTACTTC. Translation: CASSRDRGRQYF.

This clone was found once. The J gene is TRBJ1-5, the V gene TRBV6-1; TRBD1 agrees at 9 bases. Trimming removed 4 bases from V and 6 bases from J; junction bases left unmatched: 4. This CDR3 comprises 14 residues. CDR1 MNHNS and CDR2 SASEGT come from the germline V gene. This CDR3 is CASSGQGGSQPQHF. The CDR3 region has the DNA TGTGCCAGCAGTGGACAGGGGGGCAGTCAGCCCCAGCATTTT.

This clone is a singleton in its sample. The chain has TRBV4-3 and TRBJ1-1; D is uncertain. CDR1 and CDR2 from the germline V gene are LGHNA and YSLEER. The V gene lost 0 bases and the J gene lost 3 bases, with 8 bases spanning the gap. The CDR3 has 14 amino acids. CDR3 amino acids: CASSQDGRYTEAFF. The DNA for the CDR3 is TGCGCCAGCAGCCAAGATGGAAGGTACACTGAAGCTTTCTTT.

The chain is built from TRBV10-3 and TRBJ1-1; D ambiguous. Germline V gene lookup returns CDR1 ENHRY and CDR2 SYGVKD. The V end lost 2 bases, the J end lost 5 bases, and 9 bases lay between the germline ends. The CDR3 extends over 13 amino acids. The CDR3 sequence is CAISEDRSTEAFF. For the CDR3, the DNA is TGTGCCATCAGTGAGGACCGATCGACTGAAGCTTTCTTT.

The V call is TRBV5-1, the J call TRBJ2-7, with 9 nucleotides matching TRBD2. This CDR3 is built from 19 residues. J lost 3 bases, V lost 1 base, and 17 bases had no gene match. Per germline, CDR1 SGHRS and CDR2 YFSETQ. CDR3: CASSLRAAYSSGKLYEQYF. For the CDR3, the DNA is TGCGCCAGCAGCTTGAGGGCCGCCTACTCTAGCGGGAAACTCTACGAGCAGTACTTC. Filled out from reference TRBV5-1 and TRBJ2-7, the complete variable domain reads KAGVTQTPRYLIKTRGQQVTLSCSPISGHRSVSWYQQTPGQGLQFLFEYFSETQRNKGNFPGRFSGRQFSNSRSEMNVSTLELGDSALYLCASSLRAAYSSGKLYEQYFGPGTRLTVT.

The gene calls are TRBV19 and TRBJ2-3, with D possibly TRBD1 on 5 matching bases. Germline CDR1 LNHDA, CDR2 SQIVND (reference sequence). The CDR3 spans 15 residues. V lost 6 bases and J lost 0, with 13 bases in between. Here the CDR3 DNA reads TGTGCCAGTAGCACAGGTTCCGCGAGCACAGATACGCAGTATTTT. It codes for CASSTGSASTDTQYF. The full variable domain, with the rest looked up from reference TRBV19 and TRBJ2-3, is DGGITQSPKYLFRKEGQNVTLSCEQNLNHDAMYWYRQDPGQGLRLIYYSQIVNDFQKGDIAEGYSVSREKKESFPLTVTSAQKNPTAFYLCASSTGSASTDTQYFGPGTRLTVL.

Only a few counts were recorded for this clone. The chain uses TRBV6-1 and TRBJ2-1; 11 bases match TRBD2. Germline assignment: CDR1 MNHNS and CDR2 SASEGT. V shed 3 bases and J 12 bases; nucleotides not matched to a gene: 7. The CDR3 has 14 residues. CDR3 bases: TGTGCCAGCAGTGAGACTAGCGGGACGAGATGGCAGTTCTTC. Protein sequence: CASSETSGTRWQFF.

The chain combines TRBV5-1 with TRBJ2-5; D is possibly TRBD2 (5 bases). There are 15 residues in the CDR3. Germline lookup yields CDR1 SGHRS and CDR2 YFSETQ. V was shortened by 2 bases and J by 3 bases, with 14 bases between the two germline ends. CDR3 region: CASSFTAASEETQYF. CDR3 nucleotides: TGCGCCAGCAGCTTCACAGCGGCCTCAGAAGAGACCCAGTACTTC.

This chain uses TRBV19 with TRBJ2-3; D is ambiguous. The V end lost 4 bases, the J end lost 2 bases, and 10 bases lay between the germline ends. CDR1 LNHDA and CDR2 SQIVND come from the germline V gene (reference sequence). The CDR3 has 14 amino acids. This chain's CDR3 is CASSRGADTDTQYF. CDR3 nucleotide sequence: TGTGCCAGTAGTAGAGGTGCTGACACAGATACGCAGTATTTT.

A single count supports this clone. The chain links TRBV9 to TRBJ2-1; 8 positions match TRBD2. Germline V CDR1 and CDR2: SGDLS, YYNGEE. V gave up 0 bases and J gave up 7 bases; unmatched junction bases: 12. The CDR3 contains 17 residues. For the CDR3, the DNA is TGTGCCAGCAGCGTAGACCCCCCGGGAGGGCCCAAGAATGAGCAGTTCTTC. Its translation is CASSVDPPGGPKNEQFF.

The chain has TRBV5-1 and TRBJ2-2; D is uncertain. V was cut by 6 bases and J by 0 bases, with 6 bases left in between. CDR1 and CDR2 from the germline V gene are SGHRS and YFSETQ. The CDR3 length is 13 residues. The CDR3 DNA follows: TGCGCCAGCAAACAGACGAACACCGGGGAGCTGTTTTTT. As protein: CASKQTNTGELFF.

The chain employs TRBV7-9 and TRBJ2-1; possibly TRBD2 for D (6 bases). The CDR3 runs to 16 residues. The V end lost 1 base, the J end lost 0 bases, and 10 bases lay between the germline ends. Germline-derived CDR1 and CDR2 are SEHNR and FQNEAQ (reference sequence). CDR3: CASSLGRASSYNEQFF. CDR3 nucleotides: TGTGCCAGCAGCTTAGGGAGGGCGAGCTCCTACAATGAGCAGTTCTTC. The full variable domain, with the rest looked up from reference TRBV7-9 and TRBJ2-1, is DTGVSQNPRHKITKRGQNVTFRCDPISEHNRLYWYRQTLGQGPEFLTYFQNEAQLEKSRLLSDRFSAERPKGSFSTLEIQRTEQGDSAMYLCASSLGRASSYNEQFFGPGTRLTVL.

The rearrangement links TRBV6-1 to TRBJ2-7, with a weak D call TRBD1 (5 bases). V was shortened by 6 bases and J by 0 bases, with 12 bases between the two germline ends. CDR3 size: 14 residues. The germline gives CDR1 MNHNS, CDR2 SASEGT. CDR3 in DNA: TGTGCCAGCAGCGGTACAGGATTCTCCTACGAGCAGTACTTC. Translated, it gives CASSGTGFSYEQYF.

This clone was observed a single time. The chain carries TRBV7-6 and TRBJ1-1; a weak D match, TRBD1 (5 bases). The germline V and J ends were trimmed by 1 base and 1 base, with 10 bases remaining between them. Germline CDR1 and CDR2: SGHVS and FNYEAQ. The length of the CDR3 is 15 residues. The CDR3 bases are TGTGCCAGCAGCTTAGGGGGGGTCCGGAACACTGAAGCTTTCTTT. As protein: CASSLGGVRNTEAFF.

This clone has only a few counts. The sample holds other DNA sequences that translate to the same CDR3. The rearrangement links TRBV5-6 to TRBJ1-1, with 10 bases matching TRBD1. This CDR3 has 13 residues. Per germline, CDR1 SGHDT and CDR2 YYEEEE. Germline trimming cut 2 bases from V and 8 bases from J; bases unmatched to any gene: 3. The CDR3 region has the DNA TGTGCCAGCAGCTTAGGGACAGGGGTGGAAGCTTTCTTT. It specifies CASSLGTGVEAFF.

This clone was recorded a few times. J is TRBJ1-1 and V is TRBV9; TRBD1 is a possible D gene (6 bases). Germline CDR1 SGDLS, CDR2 YYNGEE. The CDR3 is made up of 15 amino acids. V was clipped by 0 bases and J by 1 base, with 10 bases between them. The CDR3 protein is CASSVGTGSNTEAFF. CDR3 bases: TGTGCCAGCAGCGTAGGTACAGGGTCGAACACTGAAGCTTTCTTT.

This clone was observed a few times. The chain is built from TRBV18 and TRBJ2-3; D is possibly TRBD2 (5 bases). This CDR3 is 14 amino acids long. V was cut by 3 bases and J by 5 bases, with 12 bases left in between. CDR1 is KGHSH and CDR2 is LQKENI in the germline V gene. The CDR3 loop is CASSPLATGDTQYF. The CDR3 nucleotides read TGTGCCAGCTCACCCCTAGCCACCGGAGATACGCAGTATTTT. Filled out from reference TRBV18 and TRBJ2-3, the complete variable domain reads NAGVMQNPRHLVRRRGQEARLRCSPMKGHSHVYWYRQLPEEGLKFMVYLQKENIIDESGMPKERFSAEFPKEGPSILRIQQVVRGDSAAYFCASSPLATGDTQYFGPGTRLTVL.

The J gene is TRBJ2-5, the V gene TRBV9; 8 bases match TRBD2. The CDR3 consists of 16 residues. The trim removed 5 bases at V and 1 base at J, leaving 10 bases unmatched. Germline V CDR1 and CDR2: SGDLS, YYNGEE. The CDR3 DNA is TGTGCCAGCAGTACGAAGTCGGGAGGGGGCCAAGAGACCCAGTACTTC. As protein: CASSTKSGGGQETQYF.

The CDR3 here is CASSQDGGQVRNQPQHF. CDR3 DNA: TGCGCCAGCAGCCAAGATGGAGGACAGGTTCGCAATCAGCCCCAGCATTTT. V gene TRBV4-1 combines with J gene TRBJ1-5, with TRBD1 matching over 7 bases. The junction had 7 bases not matched to a gene; V was cut back by 0 bases and J by 2 bases. Per the germline V gene, CDR1 is MGHRA and CDR2 is YSYEKL. The CDR3 loop spans 17 amino acids.

The rearrangement links TRBV4-1 to TRBJ1-5, with D unclear. Germline lookup yields CDR1 MGHRA and CDR2 YSYEKL. This CDR3 has 14 residues. Trimming shortened V by 0 bases and J by 4 bases, and 7 bases separated the two germline ends. CDR3 DNA sequence: TGCGCCAGCAGCCAAGACGCTCGGAATCAGCCCCAGCATTTT. Its translation: CASSQDARNQPQHF.

J is TRBJ1-4 and V is TRBV11-2; no reliable D call. The CDR3 has 14 amino acids. Trimming pared 0 bases from V and 5 bases from J, leaving 7 bases between. Germline V CDR1 and CDR2: SGHAT, FQNNGV. CDR3 in DNA: TGTGCCAGCAGCTTAGAATACACGAATGAAAAACTGTTTTTT. Translation: CASSLEYTNEKLFF.

The chain combines TRBV15 with TRBJ1-1, with TRBD1 matching 9 bases. Germline CDR1 is LNHNV and CDR2 is YYDKDF (reference sequence). V was clipped by 3 bases and J by 0 bases; unmatched bases: 8. This CDR3 region has 17 residues. The CDR3 spells CATSRGGTGFLNTEAFF. DNA of the CDR3: TGTGCCACCAGCAGGGGGGGGACAGGGTTTTTGAACACTGAAGCTTTCTTT.

The chain uses TRBV5-2 and TRBJ1-4. TRBV5-2 is a documented pseudogene. CDR3 size: 16 residues. CDR3 coding DNA: TGTGCCAGCAGCTTAAGTTCAAGTTGGTCCTTCGAAAAACTGTTTTTT. It translates to CASSLSSSWSFEKLFF.

This chain joins TRBV25-1 and TRBJ2-5; no clear D. The CDR3 runs 14 residues. In germline, CDR1 is MGHDK, CDR2 SYGVNS. With 2 bases removed from V and 7 bases from J, the gap between germline ends came to 14 bases. CDR3 nucleotide sequence: TGTGCCAGCAGTGAAAGGGCCTATGCAGGGACCCAGTACTTC. Translating gives CASSERAYAGTQYF.

The chain uses TRBV19 and TRBJ2-4; D gene unclear. Trimming shortened V by 5 bases and J by 6 bases, and 14 bases separated the two germline ends. The germline V gene encodes CDR1 LNHDA and CDR2 SQIVND (reference sequence). This CDR3 is built from 14 residues. CDR3 nucleotides: TGTGCCAGTAGTCTCCAGCAAGGGTCAAACATTCAGTACTTC. As protein: CASSLQQGSNIQYF.

This clone appeared once. The chain links TRBV6-4 to TRBJ2-3; no firm D call. V was shortened by 2 bases and J by 4 bases, with 13 bases between the two germline ends. The CDR3 contains 15 residues. Germline lookup yields CDR1 MRHNA and CDR2 SNTAGT. Here the CDR3 reads CASSDGDIGSDTQYF. The CDR3 DNA reads TGTGCCAGCAGTGACGGAGACATAGGGTCAGATACGCAGTATTTT.